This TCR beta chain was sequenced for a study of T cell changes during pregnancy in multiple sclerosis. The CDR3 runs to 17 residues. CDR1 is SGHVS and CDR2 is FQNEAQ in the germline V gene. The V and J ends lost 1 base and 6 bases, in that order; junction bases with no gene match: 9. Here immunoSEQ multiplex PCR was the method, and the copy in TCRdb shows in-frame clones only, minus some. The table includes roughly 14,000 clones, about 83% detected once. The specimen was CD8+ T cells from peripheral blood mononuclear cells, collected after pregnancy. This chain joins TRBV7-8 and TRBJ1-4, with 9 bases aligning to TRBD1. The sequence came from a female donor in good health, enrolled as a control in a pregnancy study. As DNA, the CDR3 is TGTGCCAGCAGCTTAGACAGGGGGCTCAGTAGATATGAAAAACTGTTTTTT. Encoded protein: CASSLDRGLSRYEKLFF.